This paragraph covers one T cell receptor beta chain sequence. Its antigen is not identified. This entry comes from a study of T-cell memory formation after mild COVID-19. Points from the study as a whole: Confirmation was lacking for SARS-CoV-2 specificity of second-wave clones that peaked on day 37. Clones shrinking from day 15 to 85 showed even CD4/CD8 mixes; later expanders tilted CD4+.

Germline CDR1 SGDLS, CDR2 YYNGEE. V gave up 1 base and J gave up 2 bases, with 7 bases separating them. The length of the CDR3 is 15 residues. TCRdb re-analysed the 5' RACE reads in MiXCR, keeping a single row per CDR3 protein. The table lists 350,000 to 450,000 distinct CDR3 sequences, 14% of them singletons, with around a fifth in the top ten. J is TRBJ2-6 and V is TRBV9; TRBD2 might be the D (5 bases). The TCR comes from a man between 18 and 35 years old who had mild COVID-19 (a few samples of this study predate the infection). Cell type and time point are not known. Sequenced sample: PBMCs or a T cell subset sorted from them (not recorded which). CDR3 sequence: CASSVIGAGANVLTF. The CDR3, as DNA: TGTGCCAGCAGCGTAATCGGGGCTGGGGCCAACGTCCTGACTTTC.